This passage covers 22 T cell receptor beta chains from one sample sequenced in a study of technical replicates of blood from a handful of donors (dated by TCRdb to 2017 to 2019). Library method: the immunoSEQ multiplex PCR assay. The immuneACCESS repertoire file appears here via TCRdb, limited to in-frame rearrangements. These files lack a portion of the clones; in checked studies, under half of the deficit traces to unresolved V genes, and the cause of the others is not known. For this sample the table gives about 70,000 clones, of which 85% to 95% were detected only once. The leading ten clones occupy about 0.35% of the sample. The specimen was T cells isolated from PBMCs. These receptors were taken from a human donor in good health.

This clone was seen more than once but under ten times. The chain links TRBV30 to TRBJ1-2, with D possibly being TRBD1 (6 bases). V was pared by 2 bases and J by 4 bases, with 11 bases between. The CDR3 is made up of 13 amino acids. CDR1 and CDR2 (germline): GTSNPN, SVGIG (reference sequence). CDR3 nucleotide sequence: TGTGCCTGGAGTACGGGACATTTCTATGGCTACACCTTC. This translates into CAWSTGHFYGYTF.

V is TRBV19 and J is TRBJ1-1, with D tentatively TRBD1 (6 bases). Looked up from germline, CDR1 is LNHDA and CDR2 is SQIVND (reference sequence). This CDR3 contains 14 residues. V gave up 9 bases and J gave up 1 base, with 15 bases separating them. CDR3 residues: CARPGIRGNTEAFF. The CDR3 DNA follows: TGTGCCAGACCCGGAATCAGGGGGAACACTGAAGCTTTCTTT.

The rearrangement joins TRBV10-1 to TRBJ2-3; 10 positions match TRBD2. With V trimmed by 5 bases and J by 2 bases, 4 bases remained unmatched. Germline V gives CDR1 WNHNN, CDR2 SYGVQD (reference sequence). This CDR3 region has 15 residues. CDR3: CASSRTSGATDTQYF. The CDR3 nucleotides read TGCGCCAGCAGTAGGACTAGCGGAGCCACAGATACGCAGTATTTT.

This clone was observed a few times. This chain uses TRBV2 with TRBJ2-2; the D gene is possibly TRBD2 (5 bases). Germline assignment: CDR1 SNHLY and CDR2 FYNNEI. CDR3 length: 14 amino acids. V was shortened by 4 bases and J by 5 bases, with 11 bases between the two germline ends. This CDR3 is CASSADSATGELFF. CDR3 nucleotide sequence: TGTGCCAGCAGTGCGGACTCAGCGACCGGGGAGCTGTTTTTT.

The chain joins TRBV11-2 to TRBJ2-7; 8 nucleotides align to TRBD2. V shed 5 bases and J 6 bases; nucleotides not matched to a gene: 18. Germline CDR1 reads SGHAT; CDR2 reads FQNNGV. This CDR3 comprises 17 residues. CDR3 nucleotides: TGTGCCAGCAGCCACTCAGATAAGACTAGCGTGTCATGCGAGCAGTACTTC. The encoded protein is CASSHSDKTSVSCEQYF.

The J gene is TRBJ1-4, the V gene TRBV4-1; 8 positions agree with TRBD1. This CDR3 region has 16 residues. V shed 3 bases and J 4 bases; nucleotides not matched to a gene: 7. Germline V lookup: CDR1 MGHRA, CDR2 YSYEKL. The CDR3 DNA is TGCGCCAGCAGCCATCCCACAGGGGGAATTAATGAAAAACTGTTTTTT. It is translated as CASSHPTGGINEKLFF.

V gene TRBV29-1 combines with J gene TRBJ2-3; 7 positions agree with TRBD2. The CDR3 covers 17 residues. Trimming at V came to 1 base and at J to 1 base, leaving 11 bases not matched to a gene. From germline, CDR1 is SQVTM and CDR2 ANQGSEA. This CDR3 reads CSVEGLFSGLRTDTQYF. In DNA form, the CDR3 reads TGCAGCGTTGAAGGGTTATTTTCGGGACTACGCACAGATACGCAGTATTTT.

The sample holds one count of this clone. The chain joins TRBV11-2 to TRBJ2-1, with 8 bases matching TRBD2. Germline assignment: CDR1 SGHAT and CDR2 FQNNGV. The CDR3 is 14 amino acids. The ends lost 1 base at V and 6 bases at J; junction bases unmatched: 2. CDR3 nucleotides: TGTGCCAGCAGCTTAGTGAGCGGGAGCAATGAGCAGTTCTTC. Translated: CASSLVSGSNEQFF.

The gene calls are TRBV12-2 and TRBJ1-3; the tabulated D call, TRBD1, remains unverified against the DNA. TRBV12-2 is deemed a pseudogene. The CDR3 loop spans 17 amino acids. CDR3 sequence (DNA): TGTGCAAGTCGCTTATTAGGGGACAGCAGCTCTGGAAACACCATATATTTT. Translating it yields CASRLLGDSSSGNTIYF.

The V call is TRBV7-8, the J call TRBJ1-2; tentatively, D is TRBD1 (5 bases). There are 13 residues in the CDR3. V was cut by 7 bases and J by 8 bases, with 17 bases left in between. The germline CDR1 and CDR2 sequences are SGHVS and FQNEAQ. CDR3 amino acids: CASTPGGDGGYTF. CDR3 nucleotides: TGTGCCAGCACCCCGGGAGGGGATGGCGGCTACACCTTC.

The chain links TRBV7-9 to TRBJ1-3, with D tentatively TRBD1 (6 bases). Germline V lookup: CDR1 SEHNR, CDR2 FQNEAQ (reference sequence). CDR3 length equals 15 residues. V gave up 2 bases and J gave up 2 bases, with 10 bases separating them. CDR3 protein: CASSLQGKTGNTIYF. The CDR3 DNA reads TGTGCCAGCAGCTTACAGGGGAAGACTGGAAACACCATATATTTT.

The chain joins TRBV7-3 to TRBJ1-1, with unresolved D. Germline CDR1 is SGHTA and CDR2 is FQGTGA. V was shortened by 7 bases and J by 2 bases, with 17 bases between the two germline ends. This CDR3 spans 15 amino acids. CDR3 in DNA: TGTGCCAGCATTGACGAACCGGGAGCAAACACTGAAGCTTTCTTT. This codes for CASIDEPGANTEAFF.

The chain links TRBV27 to TRBJ2-1; tentative D call: TRBD2 (6 bases). The CDR3 contains 15 residues. Germline V CDR1 and CDR2: MNHEY, SMNVEV (reference sequence). V shed 3 bases and J shed 0 bases, with 9 bases lying between them. CDR3 residues: CASSLAGFSYNEQFF. The CDR3 DNA follows: TGTGCCAGCAGTTTGGCGGGATTCTCCTACAATGAGCAGTTCTTC.

This clone came up once. In DNA, the CDR3 is TGTGCCAGTAGTATAGGACAGGCCGGGGACGAGCAGTACTTC. The encoded protein is CASSIGQAGDEQYF. This chain uses TRBV19 with TRBJ2-7; a weak D match, TRBD1 (6 bases). The CDR3 is made up of 14 amino acids. Between the trimmed V and J ends, which lost 1 base and 5 bases, there was a span of 12 bases. Germline values: CDR1 LNHDA, CDR2 SQIVND (reference sequence).

The genes are TRBV9 and TRBJ2-1; no clear D gene. Trimming took off 2 bases at V and 8 bases at J, with 14 bases between the two ends. Germline loops: CDR1 SGDLS, CDR2 YYNGEE. CDR3 length equals 14 residues. Here the CDR3 DNA reads TGTGCCAGCAGCGTCCTTAGAGACACCGATGAGCAGTTCTTC. Amino acids: CASSVLRDTDEQFF.

The chain employs TRBV21-1 and TRBJ2-7; the table's D gene call, TRBD1, was not cross checked with the DNA. TRBV21-1 is annotated as a pseudogene. The CDR3 extends over 13 amino acids. DNA of the CDR3: TGTGCCAAGACCGGGACAGGGAATGGCGAGCAGTACTTC. It yields the protein CAKTGTGNGEQYF.

The chain has TRBV4-2 and TRBJ2-1; tentative D call: TRBD2 (5 bases). The length of the CDR3 is 15 residues. From germline, CDR1 is LGHNA and CDR2 YNFKEQ. Trimming removed 0 bases at V and 14 bases at J, with 20 bases between. CDR3 sequence (DNA): TGTGCCAGCAGCCAAGATATATACGTTGGTTTGGAGGAGTTCTTC. Protein product: CASSQDIYVGLEEFF.

The gene calls are TRBV7-2 and TRBJ2-7, with 7 nucleotides matching TRBD2. CDR1 and CDR2 (germline): SGHTA, FQGNSA. J lost 4 bases, V lost 2 bases, and 5 bases had no gene match. CDR3 length equals 14 residues. CDR3 region: CASSLLVGGYEQYF. Here the CDR3 DNA reads TGTGCCAGCAGCTTATTGGTCGGGGGGTACGAGCAGTACTTC.

This rearrangement joins TRBV7-3 to TRBJ1-2; 7 bases align to TRBD1. The CDR3 length is 18 residues. Trimming took 3 bases from V and 1 from J; bases not matched to a gene: 14. The germline V gene encodes CDR1 SGHTA and CDR2 FQGTGA. The CDR3 sequence: CASSFGALEGQINYGYTF. The DNA of the CDR3 is TGTGCCAGCAGCTTCGGCGCCCTAGAGGGACAGATTAACTATGGCTACACCTTC.

This chain connects TRBV10-3 to TRBJ1-1; a weak D match, TRBD1 (5 bases). Trimming removed 2 bases at V and 4 bases at J, with 11 bases between. This CDR3 contains 14 residues. Looked up from germline, CDR1 is ENHRY and CDR2 is SYGVKD. This chain's CDR3 is CAISETDSPTEAFF. The DNA for the CDR3 is TGTGCCATCAGTGAGACCGACAGTCCCACTGAAGCTTTCTTT.

V is TRBV9 and J is TRBJ1-3; 10 positions agree with TRBD1. This CDR3 has 17 amino acids. Germline loops: CDR1 SGDLS, CDR2 YYNGEE. Trimming removed 0 bases from V and 6 bases from J; junction bases left unmatched: 9. This CDR3 reads CASSVAYLTGGENTIYF. The CDR3, as DNA: TGTGCCAGCAGCGTAGCGTATCTGACAGGGGGCGAAAACACCATATATTTT. Looking up the rest from reference TRBV9 and TRBJ1-3 gives the full variable domain: DSGVTQTPKHLITATGQRVTLRCSPRSGDLSVYWYQQSLDQGLQFLIQYYNGEERAKGNILERFSAQQFPDLHSELNLSSLELGDSALYFCASSVAYLTGGENTIYFGEGSWLTVV.

V is TRBV7-2 and J is TRBJ2-7; possibly TRBD2 for D (6 bases). The CDR3 spans 13 residues. Germline V lookup: CDR1 SGHTA, CDR2 FQGNSA. V was cut by 5 bases and J by 0 bases, with 8 bases left in between. CDR3 coding DNA: TGTGCCAGCAGCCCGGGACTCTCCTACGAGCAGTACTTC. Its translation: CASSPGLSYEQYF.